Sequencing of this T cell receptor (beta chain) was carried out in a study of technical replicates of blood from a handful of donors. Trimming took 5 bases from V and 4 from J; bases not matched to a gene: 6. This CDR3 comprises 16 residues. Per germline, CDR1 SEHNR and CDR2 FQNEAQ (reference sequence). This clone was observed a single time. Data came from immunoSEQ multiplex PCR; TCRdb stores just in-frame clones and leaves some out. The sample includes roughly 74,000 clones, 90% to 95% seen only once; the top ten take about 0.39%. The source material was T cells isolated from PBMCs. This clonotype was sampled from a human donor in good health. The V call is TRBV7-9, the J call TRBJ2-1; TRBD2 agrees at 12 bases. CDR3: CASSVAGTSGYNEQFF. The CDR3 nucleotides are TGTGCCAGCAGCGTCGCCGGGACTAGCGGGTACAATGAGCAGTTCTTC.